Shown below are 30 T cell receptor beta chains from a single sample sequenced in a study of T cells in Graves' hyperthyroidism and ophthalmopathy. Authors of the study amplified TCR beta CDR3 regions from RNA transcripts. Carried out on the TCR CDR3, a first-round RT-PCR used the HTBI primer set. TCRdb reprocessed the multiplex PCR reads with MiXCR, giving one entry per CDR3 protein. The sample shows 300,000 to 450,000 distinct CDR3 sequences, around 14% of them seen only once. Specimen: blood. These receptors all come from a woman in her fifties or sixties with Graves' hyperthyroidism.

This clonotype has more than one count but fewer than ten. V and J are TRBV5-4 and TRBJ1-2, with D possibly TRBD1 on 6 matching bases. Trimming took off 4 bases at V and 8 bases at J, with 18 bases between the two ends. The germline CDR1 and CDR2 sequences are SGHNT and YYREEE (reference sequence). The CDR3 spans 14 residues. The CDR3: CASSGLAGVFGYTF. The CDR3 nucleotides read TGTGCCAGCAGCGGCCTCGCAGGGGTCTTCGGCTACACCTTC.

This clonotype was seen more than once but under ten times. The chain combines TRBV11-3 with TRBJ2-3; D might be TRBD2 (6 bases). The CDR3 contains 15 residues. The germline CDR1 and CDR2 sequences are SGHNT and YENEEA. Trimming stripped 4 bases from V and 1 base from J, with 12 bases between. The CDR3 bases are TGTGCCAGCAGCTACGACGGAGGGGGCACAGATACGCAGTATTTT. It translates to CASSYDGGGTDTQYF.

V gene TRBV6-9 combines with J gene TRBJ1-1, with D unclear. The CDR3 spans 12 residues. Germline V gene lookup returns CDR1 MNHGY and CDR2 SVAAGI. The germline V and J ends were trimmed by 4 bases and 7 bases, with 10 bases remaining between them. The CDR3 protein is CASSLLAGEAFF. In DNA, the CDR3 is TGTGCCAGCAGTTTGTTAGCTGGTGAAGCTTTCTTT.

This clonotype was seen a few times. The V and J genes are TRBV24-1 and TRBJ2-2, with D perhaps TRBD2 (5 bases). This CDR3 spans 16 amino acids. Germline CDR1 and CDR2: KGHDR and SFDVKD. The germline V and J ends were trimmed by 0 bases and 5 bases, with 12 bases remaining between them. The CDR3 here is CATSDLGGSPTGELFF. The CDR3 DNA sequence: TGTGCCACCAGTGATTTGGGTGGGAGTCCAACCGGGGAGCTGTTTTTT.

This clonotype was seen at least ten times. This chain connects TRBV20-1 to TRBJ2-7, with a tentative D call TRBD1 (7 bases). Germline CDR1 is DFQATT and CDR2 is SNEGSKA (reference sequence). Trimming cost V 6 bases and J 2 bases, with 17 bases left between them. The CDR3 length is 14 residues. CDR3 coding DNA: TGCAGTGCGCGACTCCAGGGGGGAACCTACGAGCAGTACTTC. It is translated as CSARLQGGTYEQYF.

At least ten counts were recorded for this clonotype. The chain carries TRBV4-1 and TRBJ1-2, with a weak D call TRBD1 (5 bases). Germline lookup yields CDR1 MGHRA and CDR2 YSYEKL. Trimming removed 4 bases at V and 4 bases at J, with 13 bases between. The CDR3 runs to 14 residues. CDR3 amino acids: CASSPSDKFYGYTF. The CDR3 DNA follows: TGCGCCAGCAGCCCCTCGGACAAGTTCTATGGCTACACCTTC.

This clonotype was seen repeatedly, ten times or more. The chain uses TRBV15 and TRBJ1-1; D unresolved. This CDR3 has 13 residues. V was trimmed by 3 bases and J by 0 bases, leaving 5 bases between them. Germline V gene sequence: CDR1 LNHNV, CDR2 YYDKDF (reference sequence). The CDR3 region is CATSSGLNTEAFF. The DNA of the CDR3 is TGTGCCACCAGCAGCGGCCTGAACACTGAAGCTTTCTTT.

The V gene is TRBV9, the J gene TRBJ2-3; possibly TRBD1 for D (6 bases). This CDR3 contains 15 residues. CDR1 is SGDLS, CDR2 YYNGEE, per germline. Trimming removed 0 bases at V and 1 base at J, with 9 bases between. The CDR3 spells CASSVGTDRTDTQYF. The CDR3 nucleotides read TGTGCCAGCAGCGTAGGGACAGACCGCACAGATACGCAGTATTTT. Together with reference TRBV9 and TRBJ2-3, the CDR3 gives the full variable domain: DSGVTQTPKHLITATGQRVTLRCSPRSGDLSVYWYQQSLDQGLQFLIQYYNGEERAKGNILERFSAQQFPDLHSELNLSSLELGDSALYFCASSVGTDRTDTQYFGPGTRLTVL.

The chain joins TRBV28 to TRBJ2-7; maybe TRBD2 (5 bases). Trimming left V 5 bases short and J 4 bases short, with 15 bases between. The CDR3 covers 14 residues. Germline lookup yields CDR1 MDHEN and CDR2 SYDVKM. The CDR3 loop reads CASSALADFYEQYF. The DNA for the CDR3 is TGTGCCAGCAGTGCTCTTGCGGACTTTTACGAGCAGTACTTC.

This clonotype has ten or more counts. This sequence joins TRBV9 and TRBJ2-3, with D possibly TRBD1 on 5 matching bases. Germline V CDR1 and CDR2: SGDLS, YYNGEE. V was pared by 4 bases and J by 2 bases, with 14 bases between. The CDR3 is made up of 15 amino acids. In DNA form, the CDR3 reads TGTGCCAGCAGCCCAAACAGGCTTCCCACAGATACGCAGTATTTT. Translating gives CASSPNRLPTDTQYF.

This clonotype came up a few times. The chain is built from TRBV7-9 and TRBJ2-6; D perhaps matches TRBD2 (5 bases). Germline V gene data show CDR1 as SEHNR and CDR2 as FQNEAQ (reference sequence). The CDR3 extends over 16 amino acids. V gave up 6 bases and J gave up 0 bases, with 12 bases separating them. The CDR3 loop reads CASRGVGSSGANVLTF. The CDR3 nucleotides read TGTGCCAGCAGGGGAGTAGGGAGCTCTGGGGCCAACGTCCTGACTTTC.

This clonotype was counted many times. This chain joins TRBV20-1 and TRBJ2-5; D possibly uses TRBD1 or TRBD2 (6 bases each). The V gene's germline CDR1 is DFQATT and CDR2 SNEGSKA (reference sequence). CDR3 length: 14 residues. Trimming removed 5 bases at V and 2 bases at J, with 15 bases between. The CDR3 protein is CSALAGQEQETQYF. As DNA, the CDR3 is TGCAGTGCTCTGGCGGGACAAGAGCAAGAGACCCAGTACTTC.

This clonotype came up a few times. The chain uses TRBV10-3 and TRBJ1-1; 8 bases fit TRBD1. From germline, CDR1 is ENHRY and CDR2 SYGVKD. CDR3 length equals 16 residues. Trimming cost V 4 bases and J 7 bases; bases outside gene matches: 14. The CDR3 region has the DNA TGTGCCATCAGTGTATTCGGGAGACAGGGGAAAAATGAAGCTTTCTTT. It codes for CAISVFGRQGKNEAFF.

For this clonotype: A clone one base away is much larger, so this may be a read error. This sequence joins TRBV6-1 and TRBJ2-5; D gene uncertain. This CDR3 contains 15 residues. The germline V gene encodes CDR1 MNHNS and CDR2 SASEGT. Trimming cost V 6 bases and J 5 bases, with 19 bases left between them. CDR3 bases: TGTGCCAGCAGACCCAGAGTAGTTTTAAAGGAGACCCAGTACTTC. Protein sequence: CASRPRVVLKETQYF.

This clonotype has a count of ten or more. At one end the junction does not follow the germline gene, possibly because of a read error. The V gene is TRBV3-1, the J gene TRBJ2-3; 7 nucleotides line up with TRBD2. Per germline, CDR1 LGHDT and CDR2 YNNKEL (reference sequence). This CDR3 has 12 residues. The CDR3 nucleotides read TGTGCCAGCAGCCTACCCGGGACTACGAAGTATTTT. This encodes CASSLPGTTKYF.

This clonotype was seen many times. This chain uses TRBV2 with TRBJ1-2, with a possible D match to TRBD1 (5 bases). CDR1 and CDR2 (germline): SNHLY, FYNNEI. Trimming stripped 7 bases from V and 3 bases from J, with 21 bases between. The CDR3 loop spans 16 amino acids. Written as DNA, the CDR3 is TGTGCCAGCAAGAGGACACAAGACCTACTAGACTATGGCTACACCTTC. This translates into CASKRTQDLLDYGYTF.

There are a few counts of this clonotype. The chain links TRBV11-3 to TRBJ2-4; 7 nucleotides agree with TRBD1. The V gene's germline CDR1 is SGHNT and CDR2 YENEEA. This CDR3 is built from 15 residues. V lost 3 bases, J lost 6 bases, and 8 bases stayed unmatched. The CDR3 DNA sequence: TGTGCCAGCAGCTTTAACTTACAGGGGCGAAACATTCAGTACTTC. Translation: CASSFNLQGRNIQYF.

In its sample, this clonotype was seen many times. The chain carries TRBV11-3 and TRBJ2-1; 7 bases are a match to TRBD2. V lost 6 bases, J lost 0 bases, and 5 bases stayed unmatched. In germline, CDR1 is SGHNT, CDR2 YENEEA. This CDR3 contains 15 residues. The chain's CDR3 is CASSLLAASYNEQFF. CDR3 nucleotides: TGTGCCAGCAGTCTCCTAGCGGCCTCCTACAATGAGCAGTTCTTC.

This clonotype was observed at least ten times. The CDR3 DNA reads TGTGCCAGCAGTTTTGGACAGGGAAGGGGTGAAGCTTTCTTT. It yields the protein CASSFGQGRGEAFF. The V and J genes are TRBV5-6 and TRBJ1-1; 8 nucleotides agree with TRBD1. Germline assignment: CDR1 SGHDT and CDR2 YYEEEE. V shed 5 bases and J 7 bases; nucleotides not matched to a gene: 10. This CDR3 contains 14 residues.

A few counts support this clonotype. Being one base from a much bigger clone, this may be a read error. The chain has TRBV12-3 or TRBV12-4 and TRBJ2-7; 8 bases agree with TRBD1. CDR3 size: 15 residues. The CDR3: CASSFGTNRGSERYF. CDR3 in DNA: TGTGCCAGCAGTTTCGGTACTAACAGGGGGAGCGAGCGGTACTTC.

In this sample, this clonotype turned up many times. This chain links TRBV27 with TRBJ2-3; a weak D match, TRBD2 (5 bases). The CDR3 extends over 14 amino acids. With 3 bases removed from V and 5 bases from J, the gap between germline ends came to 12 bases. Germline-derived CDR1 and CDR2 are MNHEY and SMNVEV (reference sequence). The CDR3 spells CASSLWERLDTQYF. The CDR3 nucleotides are TGTGCCAGCAGTTTGTGGGAGAGGTTAGATACGCAGTATTTT.

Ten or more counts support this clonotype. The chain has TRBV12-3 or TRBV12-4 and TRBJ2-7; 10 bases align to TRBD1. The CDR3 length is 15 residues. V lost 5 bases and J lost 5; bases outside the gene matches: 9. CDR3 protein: CASSIMTGGFDEQYF. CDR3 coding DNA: TGTGCCAGCAGTATCATGACAGGGGGCTTCGACGAGCAGTACTTC.

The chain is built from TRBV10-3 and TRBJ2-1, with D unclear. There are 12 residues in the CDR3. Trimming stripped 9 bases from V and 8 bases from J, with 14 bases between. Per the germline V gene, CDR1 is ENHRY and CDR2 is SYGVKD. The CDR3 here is CAMGMGSDEQFF. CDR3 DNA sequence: TGTGCCATGGGGATGGGTTCCGATGAGCAGTTCTTC.

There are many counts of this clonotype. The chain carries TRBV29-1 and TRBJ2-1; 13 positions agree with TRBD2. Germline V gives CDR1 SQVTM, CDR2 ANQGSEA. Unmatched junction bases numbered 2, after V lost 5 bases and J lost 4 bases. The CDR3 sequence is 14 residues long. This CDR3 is CSVPTSGRYNEQFF. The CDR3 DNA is TGCAGCGTTCCGACTAGCGGGAGGTACAATGAGCAGTTCTTC.

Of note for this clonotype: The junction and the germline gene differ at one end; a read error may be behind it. The CDR3 sequence is CANSLRGQGAFF. In DNA form, the CDR3 reads TGTGCCAATAGTCTCAGGGGCCAGGGGGCTTTCTTT. The rearrangement uses TRBV19 and TRBJ1-1; TRBD1 is a possible D gene (6 bases). Germline lookup yields CDR1 LNHDA and CDR2 SQIVND (reference sequence). This CDR3 is built from 12 residues.

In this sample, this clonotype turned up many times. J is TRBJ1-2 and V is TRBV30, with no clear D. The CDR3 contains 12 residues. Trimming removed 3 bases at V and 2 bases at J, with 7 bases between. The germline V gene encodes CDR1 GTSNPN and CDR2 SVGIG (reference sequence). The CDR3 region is CAWRAENYGYTF. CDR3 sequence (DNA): TGTGCCTGGAGGGCGGAGAACTATGGCTACACCTTC.

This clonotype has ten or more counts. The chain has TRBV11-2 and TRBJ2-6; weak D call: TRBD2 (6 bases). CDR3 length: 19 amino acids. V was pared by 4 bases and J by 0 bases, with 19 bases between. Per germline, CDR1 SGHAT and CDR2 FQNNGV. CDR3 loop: CASSSPLIRGTSGANVLTF. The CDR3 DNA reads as TGTGCCAGCAGCTCCCCTCTAATACGGGGGACCTCTGGGGCCAACGTCCTGACTTTC.

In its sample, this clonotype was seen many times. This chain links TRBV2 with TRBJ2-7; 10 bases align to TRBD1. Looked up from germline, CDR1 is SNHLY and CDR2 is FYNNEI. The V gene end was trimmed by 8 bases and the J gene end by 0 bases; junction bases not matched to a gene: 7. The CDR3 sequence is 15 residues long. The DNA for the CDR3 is TGTGCCAGCGGCCGGGACAGGGGTTTCTCCTACGAGCAGTACTTC. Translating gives CASGRDRGFSYEQYF.

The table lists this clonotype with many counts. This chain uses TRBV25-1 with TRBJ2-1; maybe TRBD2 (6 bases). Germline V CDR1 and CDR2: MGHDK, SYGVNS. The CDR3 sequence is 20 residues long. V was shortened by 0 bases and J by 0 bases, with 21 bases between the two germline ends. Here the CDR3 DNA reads TGTGCCAGCAGTGAATATTCAGGTAGCGGAGCCCTCGGCTCCTACAATGAGCAGTTCTTC. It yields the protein CASSEYSGSGALGSYNEQFF.

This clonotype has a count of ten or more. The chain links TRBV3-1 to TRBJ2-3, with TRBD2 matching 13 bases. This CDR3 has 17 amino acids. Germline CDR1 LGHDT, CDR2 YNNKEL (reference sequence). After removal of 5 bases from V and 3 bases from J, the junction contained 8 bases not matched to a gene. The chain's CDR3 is CASSTHGLAGETDTQYF. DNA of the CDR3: TGTGCCAGCAGCACTCACGGACTAGCGGGAGAGACAGATACGCAGTATTTT.